The T cell receptor (beta chain) described here comes from a study of cytomegalovirus exposure and HLA in healthy donors. Study in general: The 130 or so validation repertoires and the 666 first-cohort repertoires shared a platform, a later analysis reported. Points from the study as a whole: In vitro data verified three CMV-associated chains as specific for CMV antigens. First-cohort TCR clusters were later found to tend to co-occur in the 90 to 150 validation repertoires. Cytomegalovirus-associated TCR beta chains were listed, numbering over 150.

CDR3 length: 15 residues. Between the trimmed V and J ends, which lost 1 base and 0 bases, there was a span of 9 bases. The germline CDR1 and CDR2 sequences are SGHAT and FQNNGV. The protocol was immunoSEQ multiplex PCR, while the TCRdb copy is restricted to in-frame clones and leaves out a portion. The sample holds approximately 150,000 clones, roughly 86% seen once. Notes on this clone: The antigen is unknown.

The receptor's source is a man aged 18 to 30 in good health and CMV-seropositive. The sample comprised PBMCs. This chain links TRBV11-2 with TRBJ1-1; D gene uncertain. Here the CDR3 reads CASSLGLIMNTEAFF. DNA of the CDR3: TGTGCCAGCAGCTTAGGGCTCATCATGAACACTGAAGCTTTCTTT.